A selection of T cell receptor beta chains follows, all from one sample in a study of shared clonotypes between healthy human individuals. Libraries were prepared by immunoSEQ multiplex PCR; TCRdb keeps only in-frame clonotypes and omits some of them. The data hold roughly 2,300,000 clones, with 92% observed a single time. The sample comprised naive CD4+ T cells from PBMCs. The receptors were gathered from a man aged 18 to 30 in good health. Some clones in this sample may be carry-over from other donors' samples. Both conserved end residues are part of each CDR3. A D gene is named only where the DNA matches it firmly. The size field is filled for only some rows; it gives once, few, many or a size class.

V,size,D,J,CDR3,DNA
TRBV7-8,once,TRBD1,TRBJ1-5,CASRKDRVASNQPQHF,TGTGCCAGCAGAAAAGACAGGGTAGCGAGCAATCAGCCCCAGCATTTT
TRBV12-5,few,NA,TRBJ2-3,CASGLVGTDTQYF,TGTGCTAGTGGTTTGGTCGGGACAGATACGCAGTATTTT
TRBV6-4,NA,NA,TRBJ1-3,CASSDIYVTGTSHSGNTIYF,TGTGCCAGCAGCGATATCTACGTCACCGGGACAAGCCACTCTGGAAACACCATATATTTT
TRBV5-1,NA,NA,TRBJ1-5,CASSPGPEDQPQHF,TGCGCCAGCAGCCCGGGGCCTGAAGATCAGCCCCAGCATTTT
TRBV7-2,NA,TRBD2,TRBJ2-1,CASSLLSSGSGEQFF,TGTGCCAGCAGCTTACTGTCTAGCGGGAGTGGTGAGCAGTTCTTC
TRBV5-5,NA,NA,TRBJ2-5,CASSGQPPRGETQYF,TGTGCCAGCAGCGGACAGCCTCCCAGAGGGGAGACCCAGTACTTC
TRBV19,NA,NA,TRBJ1-1,CASSLGSLNTEAFF,TGTGCCAGTAGTCTCGGGTCCTTGAACACTGAAGCTTTCTTT
TRBV5-1,NA,NA,TRBJ1-1,CASSLVPGLNEAFF,TGCGCCAGCAGCTTGGTTCCTGGACTTAACGAAGCTTTCTTT
TRBV7-6,NA,NA,TRBJ2-2,CASSHTSPPGELFF,TGTGCCAGCAGCCATACGTCCCCTCCCGGGGAGCTGTTTTTT
TRBV5-1,NA,TRBD2,TRBJ2-3,CASSLDPSSGGSDTQYF,TGCGCCAGCAGCTTGGACCCCTCTAGCGGAGGGTCAGATACGCAGTATTTT